A selection of T cell receptor beta chains follows, all from one sample in a study of blood T cells in healthy people across ages. TCRdb itself ran the 5' RACE reads through MiXCR, one entry per CDR3 protein. The sample gives hundreds of thousands of distinct CDR3 sequences, around two fifths of which show up once; approximately 19% is in the top ten. The material sequenced was blood. These receptors were collected from a man aged 60-69 years in good health. Each CDR3 is given with its conserved first and last residue. Each record gives: V gene, clone size, J gene, D gene, CDR3 DNA, CDR3 protein. The D gene is left open where the match is weak. Clone size is not always given. Where it is, it says once, few, many or a class for expanded clones.

>TRBV13|few|TRBJ2-7|TRBD1
TGTGCCAGCAGCCCCGCCCACCTCAGGGGGGAGCAGTACTTC
CASSPAHLRGEQYF
>TRBV30|few|TRBJ2-7|TRBD1
TGTGCCTGGAGTCTAACAGGGGGTGGCGACGAGCAGTACTTC
CAWSLTGGGDEQYF
>TRBV7-8|.|TRBJ2-7|.
TGTGCCAGCAACCCCGGGACTGGACTCTACGAGCAGTACTTC
CASNPGTGLYEQYF
>TRBV6-2/TRBV6-3|many|TRBJ2-7|TRBD1
TGTGCCAGCAGTCGGTCGGGACAGAGAAGTTACGAGCAGTACTTC
CASSRSGQRSYEQYF
>TRBV7-2|few|TRBJ2-5|TRBD2
TGTGCCAGCAGCCCCCCGGGACTAGCGGGAGGGGAGACCCAGTACTTC
CASSPPGLAGGETQYF
>TRBV5-4|.|TRBJ2-1|TRBD2
TGTGCCAGCAGCTTGTGGCGGGGGGGCAAGGACAATGAGCAGTTCTTC
CASSLWRGGKDNEQFF
>TRBV6-1|.|TRBJ1-6|.
TGTGCCAGCAGCCCCGGCCCAAGTGGTTCACCCCTCCACTTT
CASSPGPSGSPLHF
>TRBV6-5|once|TRBJ2-5|TRBD1
TGTGCCAGCAGGAATTACGTGGGACAGGGTGGAGAGACCCAGTACTTC
CASRNYVGQGGETQYF
>TRBV19|.|TRBJ2-1|.
TGTGCCAGTACCGGGGTCGGGCATTTTGATGAGCAGTTCTTC
CASTGVGHFDEQFF
>TRBV20-1|.|TRBJ2-5|.
TGCAGTGCCGTTAAATTCACGGGTGGGAAAGAGACCCAGTACTTC
CSAVKFTGGKETQYF
>TRBV20-1|.|TRBJ2-1|TRBD2
TGCAGTGCTAGACTAGCGGGGATGAACAATGAGCAGTTCTTC
CSARLAGMNNEQFF
>TRBV7-9|.|TRBJ2-5|.
TGTGCCAGCAGCTTAGTGCTGGACCCCTTGGAGACCCTGTACTTC
CASSLVLDPLETLYF
>TRBV7-8|.|TRBJ2-5|.
TGTGCCAGCAGCTTAGACGGGGCGGGTCGGGGGACCCAGTACTTC
CASSLDGAGRGTQYF
>TRBV7-8|.|TRBJ2-1|.
TGTGCCAGCACCCAAAGTAGCGTCAATGAGCAGTTCTTC
CASTQSSVNEQFF